This TCR beta chain was retrieved from a study of T cells in Graves' hyperthyroidism and ophthalmopathy. Study in general: Peripheral blood was secured at the point of initial diagnosis, before any treatment.

Template material for amplifying TCR beta CDR3 regions consisted of RNA transcripts. TCR CDR3 regions were first amplified by RT-PCR with HTBI primers. TCRdb reprocessed the multiplex PCR reads via MiXCR and lists one record per CDR3 protein. Of hundreds of thousands of distinct CDR3 sequences in the sample, 15% to 20% were seen once. Uncontrolled infection, other autoimmune disease, pregnancy or lactation led to exclusion. Diagnosing involved the use of clinical symptoms, serum thyroxine and TRAb, thyroid ultrasound and orbital computed tomography. With regard to this clonotype: As yet, its antigen is unknown.

Study results and limitations: It was a median about seven months before onset that the model predicted ophthalmopathy.

Deletions cut 6 bases from V and 5 bases from J, with 19 bases between. The CDR3 runs to 15 residues. Material for sequencing was blood. The chain joins TRBV12-3 or TRBV12-4 to TRBJ1-1; D uncertain. This clonotype was sampled from a woman in her 50s with Graves' hyperthyroidism that later progressed to Graves' ophthalmopathy. CDR3: CASSRGWRSGTEAFF. The CDR3, as DNA: TGTGCCAGCAGCCGAGGGTGGAGATCGGGGACTGAAGCTTTCTTT.